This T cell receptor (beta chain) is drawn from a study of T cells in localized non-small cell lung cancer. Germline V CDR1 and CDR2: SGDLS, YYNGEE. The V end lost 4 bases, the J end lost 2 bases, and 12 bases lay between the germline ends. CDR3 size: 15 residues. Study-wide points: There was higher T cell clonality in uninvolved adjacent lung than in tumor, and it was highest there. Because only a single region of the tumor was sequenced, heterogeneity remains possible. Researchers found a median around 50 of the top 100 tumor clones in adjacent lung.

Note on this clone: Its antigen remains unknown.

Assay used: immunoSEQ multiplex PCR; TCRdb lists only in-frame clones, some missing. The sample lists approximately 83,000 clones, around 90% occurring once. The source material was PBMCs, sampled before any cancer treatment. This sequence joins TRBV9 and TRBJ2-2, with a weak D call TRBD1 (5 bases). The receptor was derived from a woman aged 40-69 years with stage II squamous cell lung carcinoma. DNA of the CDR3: TGTGCCAGCAGCTCAACGGACACCAACACCGGGGAGCTGTTTTTT. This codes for CASSSTDTNTGELFF.